This TCR beta chain was identified in a study of CD8 T cells in Susac syndrome. The wider study: Patients with Susac syndrome were therapy-naive, taking corticosteroids, with some also receiving intravenous immunoglobulin, or taking intravenous immunoglobulin alone at the time their blood was drawn.

This clonotype was observed a few times. The sequenced target, TCR beta, came from blood CD8+ and CD4+ T cells. Reverse transcription of roughly 0.45 to 1 ug RNA used random hexamers. The method of amplification for TCR beta CDR3 was immunoSEQ multiplex PCR, covering 54 Vbeta and 13 Jbeta. TCRdb itself ran the immunoSEQ multiplex PCR reads through MiXCR, one entry per CDR3 protein. The data show roughly 190,000 distinct CDR3 sequences, 75% to 95% seen once. With 2 bases removed from V and 0 bases from J, the gap between germline ends came to 5 bases. Germline CDR1 reads KGHSH; CDR2 reads LQKENI. The CDR3 runs 13 residues.

This TCR was sampled from a human donor with Susac syndrome. Sequenced: CD4+ T cells from PBMCs. The chain carries TRBV18 and TRBJ2-7; the D is unclear. CDR3 region: CASSPTGSYEQYF. The CDR3 region has the DNA TGTGCCAGCTCACCAACCGGCTCCTACGAGCAGTACTTC.